One sample yielded the 4 T cell receptor beta chains listed below, sequenced in a study of blood T cell repertoires in COVID-19. Only in-frame clones appear in the TCRdb table, and some are missing; sequencing was by immunoSEQ multiplex PCR. Among approximately 190,000 clones listed, 88% were seen once. Sequenced input: peripheral blood. The receptors derive from a man between 35 and 55 years old with active or convalescent COVID-19.

The chain has TRBV23-1 and TRBJ1-6; maybe TRBD1 (5 bases). TRBV23-1 is an ORF for which the function is uncertain. Trimming stripped 3 bases from V and 8 bases from J, with 26 bases between. This CDR3 region has 19 residues. This chain's CDR3 is CASSHSKPLGGALYSPLHF. As DNA, the CDR3 is TGCGCCAGCAGTCATTCGAAGCCTTTAGGAGGGGCGCTTTATTCACCCCTCCACTTT.

This clone has only one observation. The germline gene is not matched at one end of the junction; a read error may be the cause. The chain employs TRBV19 and TRBJ1-2; TRBD1 is a possible D gene (5 bases). Germline lookup yields CDR1 LNHDA and CDR2 SQIVND (reference sequence). The CDR3 has 11 amino acids. CDR3 protein: CASSEGRASSF. The CDR3 coding sequence is TGTGCCAGTAGCGAGGGGAGGGCCAGTTCCTTC.

The CDR3 nucleotides are TGTGCCAGCAGCCAACGTTTCGGGACTGCAACCTACGAGCAGTACTTC. Protein product: CASSQRFGTATYEQYF. The V and J genes are TRBV11-2 and TRBJ2-7, with D possibly being TRBD2 (6 bases). Germline loops: CDR1 SGHAT, CDR2 FQNNGV. Trimming cost V 5 bases and J 2 bases, with 19 bases left between them. CDR3 length: 16 amino acids.

The rearrangement links TRBV7-9 to TRBJ1-1, with D possibly matching TRBD1 (5 bases). Per germline, CDR1 SEHNR and CDR2 FQNEAQ (reference sequence). This CDR3 has 17 residues. Trimming shortened V by 2 bases and J by 1 base, and 17 bases separated the two germline ends. The DNA of the CDR3 is TGTGCCAGCAGCTTAAATTTAAAAGGACACACGAACACTGAAGCTTTCTTT. This sequence encodes CASSLNLKGHTNTEAFF.